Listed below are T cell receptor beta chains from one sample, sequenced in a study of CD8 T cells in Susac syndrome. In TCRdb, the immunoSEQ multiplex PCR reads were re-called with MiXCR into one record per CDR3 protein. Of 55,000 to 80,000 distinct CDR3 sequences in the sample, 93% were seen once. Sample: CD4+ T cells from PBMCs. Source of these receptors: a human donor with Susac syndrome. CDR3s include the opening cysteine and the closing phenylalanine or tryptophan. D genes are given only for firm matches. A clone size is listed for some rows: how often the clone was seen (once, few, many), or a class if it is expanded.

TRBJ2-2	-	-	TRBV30	CAWSPPWTLRTGELFF	TGTGCCTGGAGTCCCCCCTGGACACTTAGGACCGGGGAGCTGTTTTTT
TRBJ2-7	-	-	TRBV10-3	CAISDGTATYEQYF	TGTGCCATCAGTGATGGGACTGCGACCTACGAGCAGTACTTC
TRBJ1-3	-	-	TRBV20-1	CSASNPGNTIYF	TGCAGTGCTAGTAACCCTGGAAACACCATATATTTT
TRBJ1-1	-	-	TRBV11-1	CASSLGDMNTEAFF	TGTGCCAGCAGCTTAGGGGACATGAACACTGAAGCTTTCTTT
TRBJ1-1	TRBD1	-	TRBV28	CASSTTGASYTEAFF	TGTGCCAGCAGTACGACAGGGGCTTCGTACACTGAAGCTTTCTTT
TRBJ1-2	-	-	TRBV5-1	CASSLAGYGGYTF	TGCGCCAGCAGCTTGGCCGGGTATGGGGGCTACACCTTC
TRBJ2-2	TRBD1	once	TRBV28	CASSSTRDRANTGELFF	TGTGCCAGCAGTTCGACCCGAGACAGGGCGAACACCGGGGAGCTGTTTTTT
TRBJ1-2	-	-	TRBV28	CASSGSRTNYGYTF	TGTGCCAGCAGTGGCTCCAGGACTAACTATGGCTACACCTTC
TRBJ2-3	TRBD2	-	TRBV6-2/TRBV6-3	CATTGTSGGPDTQYF	TGTGCCACCACCGGGACTAGCGGGGGCCCAGATACGCAGTATTTT
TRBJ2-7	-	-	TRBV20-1	CSARDLLRQYF	TGCAGTGCTAGAGATCTCTTACGGCAGTACTTC
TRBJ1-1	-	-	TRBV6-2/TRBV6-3	CASSLDRASTEAFF	TGTGCCAGCAGTCTTGACAGAGCCAGCACTGAAGCTTTCTTT
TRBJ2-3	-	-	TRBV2	CASSDRPSTDTQYF	TGTGCCAGCAGTGACCGTCCCTCCACAGATACGCAGTATTTT
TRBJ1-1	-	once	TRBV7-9	CASSFEGKNTEAFF	TGTGCCAGCAGCTTCGAAGGGAAGAACACTGAAGCTTTCTTT
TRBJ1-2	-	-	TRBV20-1	CSATGPANYGYTF	TGCAGTGCTACAGGGCCGGCTAACTATGGCTACACCTTC
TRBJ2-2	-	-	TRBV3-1	CASSQDPAGPNTGELFF	TGTGCCAGCAGCCAAGATCCGGCGGGACCGAACACCGGGGAGCTGTTTTTT
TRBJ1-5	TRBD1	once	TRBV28	CASSPYGRGRGANTQHF	TGTGCCAGCAGTCCATATGGAAGGGGCAGGGGGGCGAACACCCAGCATTTT
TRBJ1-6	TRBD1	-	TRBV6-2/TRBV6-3	CASSRQGAWYSPLHF	TGTGCCAGCAGCCGACAGGGGGCTTGGTATTCACCCCTCCACTTT
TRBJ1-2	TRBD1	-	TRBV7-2	CASSLEQGAWGYGYTF	TGTGCCAGCAGCTTAGAACAGGGGGCGTGGGGCTATGGCTACACCTTC
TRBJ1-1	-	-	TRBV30	CAWTTPAGNTEAFF	TGTGCCTGGACGACCCCCGCCGGAAACACTGAAGCTTTCTTT
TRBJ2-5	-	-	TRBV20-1	CSARSPGEVETQYF	TGCAGTGCTAGATCACCAGGGGAAGTAGAGACCCAGTACTTC
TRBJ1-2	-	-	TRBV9	CASSPDIDGYTF	TGTGCCAGCTCACCGGACATCGATGGCTACACCTTC
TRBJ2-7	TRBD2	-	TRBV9	CASSAPGGGNVERQYF	TGTGCCAGCAGCGCCCCGGGCGGGGGGAACGTTGAAAGGCAGTACTTC
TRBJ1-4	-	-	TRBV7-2	CASSPTPGRREKLFF	TGTGCCAGCAGCCCCACCCCAGGGAGGCGCGAAAAACTGTTTTTT
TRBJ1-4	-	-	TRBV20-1	CSAIQATNEKLFF	TGCAGTGCTATACAGGCAACTAATGAAAAACTGTTTTTT
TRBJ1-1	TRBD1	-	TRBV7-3	CASSIQGLTEAFF	TGTGCCAGCAGCATACAGGGGCTCACTGAAGCTTTCTTT
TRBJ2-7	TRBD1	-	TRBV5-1	CASRTGTGYEQYF	TGCGCCAGCAGGACCGGGACAGGGTACGAGCAGTACTTC
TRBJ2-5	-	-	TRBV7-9	CASSPPWIPRGPYQETQYF	TGTGCCAGCAGCCCGCCCTGGATTCCCAGGGGACCGTACCAAGAGACCCAGTACTTC
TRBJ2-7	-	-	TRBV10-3	CAISDSPGLGSYEQYF	TGTGCCATCAGTGACAGTCCGGGACTGGGGTCCTACGAGCAGTACTTC
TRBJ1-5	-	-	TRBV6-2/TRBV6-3	CASSYSGWEQPQHF	TGTGCCAGCAGTTACTCGGGCTGGGAACAGCCCCAGCATTTT
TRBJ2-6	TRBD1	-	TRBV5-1	CASSYGQGAVSGANVLTF	TGCGCCAGCAGCTACGGACAGGGGGCCGTCTCTGGGGCCAACGTCCTGACTTTC
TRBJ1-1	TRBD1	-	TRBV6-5	CASSYSPYLGTGIRTEAFF	TGTGCCAGCAGTTACTCGCCCTACCTGGGGACAGGGATTCGAACTGAAGCTTTCTTT
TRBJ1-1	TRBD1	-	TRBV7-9	CASSLAPGQGVFF	TGTGCCAGCAGCTTAGCCCCGGGACAGGGGGTTTTCTTT
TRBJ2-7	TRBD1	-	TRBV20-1	CSARTGGSYEQYF	TGCAGTGCTAGGACAGGGGGATCCTACGAGCAGTACTTC
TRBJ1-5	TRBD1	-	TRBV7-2	CASSLVSGTASNQPQHF	TGTGCCAGCAGCTTAGTGTCGGGGACAGCCAGCAATCAGCCCCAGCATTTT
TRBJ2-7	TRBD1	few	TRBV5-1	CASSPGQGAYEQYF	TGCGCCAGCAGCCCCGGACAGGGGGCCTACGAGCAGTACTTC
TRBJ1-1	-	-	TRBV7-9	CASSPSGATEAFF	TGTGCCAGCAGCCCTTCAGGGGCCACTGAAGCTTTCTTT
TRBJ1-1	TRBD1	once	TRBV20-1	CSARDPGQGRNTEAFF	TGCAGTGCTAGAGACCCAGGACAGGGTCGAAACACTGAAGCTTTCTTT
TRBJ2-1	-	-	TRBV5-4	CASSLVPGLYNEQFF	TGTGCCAGCAGCTTGGTCCCAGGACTATACAATGAGCAGTTCTTC
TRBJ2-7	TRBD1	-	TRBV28	CASSFGGTGRHEQYF	TGTGCCAGCAGTTTCGGTGGGACAGGGCGACACGAGCAGTACTTC
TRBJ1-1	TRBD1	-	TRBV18	CASSQDRDRSTEAFF	TGTGCCAGCTCGCAGGACCGGGACAGGAGTACTGAAGCTTTCTTT
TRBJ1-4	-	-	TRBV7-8	CASSTQGRTTNEKLFF	TGTGCCAGCAGCACGCAGGGACGGACAACTAATGAAAAACTGTTTTTT
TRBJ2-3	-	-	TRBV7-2	CASSPGPDTQYF	TGTGCCAGCAGCCCCGGACCGGATACGCAGTATTTT
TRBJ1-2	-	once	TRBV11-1	CASSQWTRGNYGYTF	TGTGCCAGCAGCCAATGGACAAGGGGCAACTATGGCTACACCTTC
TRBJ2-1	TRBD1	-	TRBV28	CASSFSGTGRYNEQFF	TGTGCCAGCAGTTTTTCCGGGACAGGGAGATACAATGAGCAGTTCTTC
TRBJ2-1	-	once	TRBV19	CASSSQGDYNEQFF	TGTGCCAGTAGTTCACAGGGTGACTACAATGAGCAGTTCTTC
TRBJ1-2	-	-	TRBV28	CASSFGGSGYTF	TGTGCCAGCAGTTTTGGGGGGTCGGGCTACACCTTC
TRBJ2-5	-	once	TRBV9	CASSVASQETQYF	TGTGCCAGCAGCGTAGCCAGCCAAGAGACCCAGTACTTC
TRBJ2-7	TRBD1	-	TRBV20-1	CSAKLDRVSGEQYF	TGCAGTGCTAAGCTGGACAGGGTATCGGGCGAGCAGTACTTC
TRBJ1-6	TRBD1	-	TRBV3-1	CASSLGGQGNSPLHF	TGTGCCAGCAGCCTCGGAGGACAGGGCAATTCACCCCTCCACTTT
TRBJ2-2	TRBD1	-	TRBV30	CAWFGDRNTGELFF	TGTGCCTGGTTCGGGGACAGAAATACCGGGGAGCTGTTTTTT
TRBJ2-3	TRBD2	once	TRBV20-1	CSATGLAGAVTDTQYF	TGCAGTGCTACGGGACTAGCGGGGGCTGTCACAGATACGCAGTATTTT
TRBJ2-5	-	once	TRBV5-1	CASKYATAQETQYF	TGCGCCAGCAAGTACGCGACGGCTCAAGAGACCCAGTACTTC
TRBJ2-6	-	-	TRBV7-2	CASSFQTFSGANVLTF	TGTGCCAGCAGCTTTCAGACCTTCTCTGGGGCCAACGTCCTGACTTTC
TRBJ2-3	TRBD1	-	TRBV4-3	CASSSTGQGRTDTQYF	TGCGCCAGCAGCTCCACAGGACAGGGGAGGACAGATACGCAGTATTTT
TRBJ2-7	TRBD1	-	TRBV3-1	CASSQTGGRNEQYF	TGTGCCAGCAGCCAGACAGGGGGCAGAAACGAGCAGTACTTC
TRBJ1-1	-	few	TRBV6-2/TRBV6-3	CASSYDRNTEAFF	TGTGCCAGCAGTTACGACAGGAACACTGAAGCTTTCTTT
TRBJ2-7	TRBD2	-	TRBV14	CASSHGRTAGGPHEQYF	TGTGCCAGCAGCCACGGGAGAACGGCGGGGGGGCCCCACGAGCAGTACTTC
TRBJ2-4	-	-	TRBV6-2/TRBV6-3	CASRFRDAYKNIQYF	TGTGCCAGCAGATTCCGGGACGCTTACAAAAACATTCAGTACTTC